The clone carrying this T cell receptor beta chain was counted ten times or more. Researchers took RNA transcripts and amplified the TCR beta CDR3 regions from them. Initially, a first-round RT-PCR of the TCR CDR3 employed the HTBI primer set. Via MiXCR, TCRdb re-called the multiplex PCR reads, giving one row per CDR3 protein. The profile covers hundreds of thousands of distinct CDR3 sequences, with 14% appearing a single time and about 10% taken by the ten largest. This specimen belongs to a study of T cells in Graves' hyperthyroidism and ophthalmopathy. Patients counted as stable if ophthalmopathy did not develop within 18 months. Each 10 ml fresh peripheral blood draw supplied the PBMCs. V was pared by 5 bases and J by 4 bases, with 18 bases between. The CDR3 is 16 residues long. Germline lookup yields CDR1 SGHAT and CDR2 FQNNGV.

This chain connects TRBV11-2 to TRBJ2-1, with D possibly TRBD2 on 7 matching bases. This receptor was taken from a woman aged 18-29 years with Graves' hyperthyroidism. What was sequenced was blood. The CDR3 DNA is TGTGCCAGCAGCCTGACTAGCAACAGGGTGTACAATGAGCAGTTCTTC. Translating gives CASSLTSNRVYNEQFF.